This is a list of T cell receptor beta chains from one sample in a study of naive and memory T cell subsets. TCRdb re-analysed the UMI-ligation and nested PCR reads in MiXCR, keeping a single row per CDR3 protein. Among around 160,000 distinct CDR3 sequences, about 18% were seen once, and the ten largest hold just over 0.14%. The sequencing input was naive CD4+ T cells from blood. These TCRs come from a human donor in good health. CDR3s include the opening cysteine and the closing phenylalanine or tryptophan.

v_gene | CDR3aa
TRBV28 | CASSLGTSEKLFF
TRBV4-1 | CASSPDWVPYNEQFF
TRBV20-1 | CRPRPPSGSSEAYNEQFF
TRBV5-6 | CASSLVDSQETQYF
TRBV7-2 | CASSTETSVYNEQFF
TRBV28 | CASSPQGTQYF
TRBV20-1 | CSAQGQGQQPQHF
TRBV20-1 | CSASPKVIQYF
TRBV21-1 | CASSILVEGTSVFNEQFF
TRBV2 | CASNHGGYEQYF
TRBV7-9 | CASSLGLAGPQETQYF
TRBV29-1 | CSVKREGYEQYF
TRBV27 | CSSSLRWGVGTEAFF
TRBV9 | CASSAAAGGTKNIQYF
TRBV6-1 | CASSDRKTGRGTGELFF
TRBV19 | CASRAAGAGTQYF
TRBV15 | CATSRTSYTGELFF
TRBV14 | CASSQQPGLVGTSYGYTF
TRBV6-2/TRBV6-3 | CASSYKLALTGELFF
TRBV18 | CASSPRSSSTDTQYF
TRBV10-2 | CASSGGGQPQHF
TRBV29-1 | CSSDVSGANVLTF
TRBV18 | CASSPDQNYGYTF
TRBV11-3 | CASSSGSSTEQFF
TRBV6-4 | CASSETGGELFF
TRBV29-1 | CSVPGLANTGELFF
TRBV20-1 | CSASLQQGDYGYTF
TRBV29-1 | CSVAVSVTDTQYF
TRBV28 | CASSNSGSLNTEAFF
TRBV20-1 | CSAISVTQETQYF
TRBV18 | CASSPRLIDNEQFF
TRBV28 | CASRQGTKNIQYF
TRBV29-1 | CSCQLTGGPSETQYF
TRBV11-2 | CASSPGTNPSTDTQYF
TRBV6-5 | CASSRTQNEKLFF
TRBV6-5 | CASSYRGRAGREGPEAFF